This TCR beta chain was captured in a study of blood T cells in healthy people across ages. This CDR3 contains 14 residues. V was shortened by 5 bases and J by 3 bases, with 13 bases between the two germline ends. CDR1 is SEHNR, CDR2 FQNEAQ, per germline (reference sequence). A few counts support this clonotype. Antigen specificity is unknown. General study findings and limits: PBMCs left unsorted prevented a conclusive naive versus antigen-experienced comparison. Higher diversity, along with more naive CD4+ cells, distinguished long-lived donors from aged donors. Diversity estimated from one million T cells was considered an underestimate.

Using a J-beta primer mix together with a sample-barcoded 5' primer, a second PCR was run for roughly 6 to 11 cycles. Paired-end reads containing CDR3 totaled no fewer than 2.5 million for each sample. Each CDR3 protein gets one entry after TCRdb re-called the 5' RACE reads with MiXCR. Seen here are about 580,000 distinct CDR3 sequences, around 48% observed once, and the top ten hold just under 25%. The rearrangement uses TRBV7-9 and TRBJ1-1, with D possibly matching TRBD1 (6 bases). Sequences were obtained from blood. The sequence was collected from a man older than 75 in good health. In DNA form, the CDR3 reads TGTGCCAGCAGCCTGTGGGGGGCTGACACTGAAGCTTTCTTT. It yields the protein CASSLWGADTEAFF.